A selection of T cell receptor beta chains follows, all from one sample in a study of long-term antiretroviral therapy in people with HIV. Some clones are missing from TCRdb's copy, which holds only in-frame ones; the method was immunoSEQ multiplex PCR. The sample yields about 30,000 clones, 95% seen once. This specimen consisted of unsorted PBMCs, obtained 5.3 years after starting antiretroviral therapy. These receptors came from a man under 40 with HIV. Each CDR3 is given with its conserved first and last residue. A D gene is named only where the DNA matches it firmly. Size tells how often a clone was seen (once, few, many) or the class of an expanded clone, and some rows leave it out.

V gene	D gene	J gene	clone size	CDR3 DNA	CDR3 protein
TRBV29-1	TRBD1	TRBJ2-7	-	TGCAGCGCCCCGGGACAGAACTCCTACGAGCAGTACTTC	CSAPGQNSYEQYF
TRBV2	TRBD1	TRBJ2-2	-	TGTGCCAGCAGTGAAGGCAGGGGGCTGTCGTGGGAGCTGTTTTTT	CASSEGRGLSWELFF
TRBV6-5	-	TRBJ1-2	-	TGTGCCAGCAACCGAGACCCAGCTAACTATGGCTACACCTTC	CASNRDPANYGYTF
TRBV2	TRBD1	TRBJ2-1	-	TGTGCCAGCAGTGAAGCCCGGGACAGGGCCTACAATGAGCAGTTCTTC	CASSEARDRAYNEQFF
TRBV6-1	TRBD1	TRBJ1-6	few	TGTGCCAGCCAGACGGGACAGAAGAATTCACCCCTCCACTTT	CASQTGQKNSPLHF
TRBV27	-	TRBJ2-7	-	TGTGCCAGCAGTCTTAGGGGGGGGTCCTACGAGCAGTACTTC	CASSLRGGSYEQYF
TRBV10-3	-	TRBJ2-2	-	TGTGCCATCAGTGAGACATTAGTCGGGGAGCTGTTTTTT	CAISETLVGELFF
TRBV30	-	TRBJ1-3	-	TGTGCCTGGGCCTCAGGGGTAACTGGAAACACCATATATTTT	CAWASGVTGNTIYF
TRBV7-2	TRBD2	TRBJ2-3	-	TGTGCCAGCAGCCCTGGAGCGGGAGGGGTAGATACGCAGTATTTT	CASSPGAGGVDTQYF
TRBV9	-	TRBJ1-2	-	TGTGCCAGCAGCGTAAACAACCAGGATGGCTACACCTTC	CASSVNNQDGYTF
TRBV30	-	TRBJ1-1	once	TGTGCCTGGAGTGGTTGGGGGAATCGGAACACTGAAGCTTTCTTT	CAWSGWGNRNTEAFF
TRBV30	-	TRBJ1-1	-	TGTGCCTGGACTTCGGATAGGAACACTGAAGCTTTCTTT	CAWTSDRNTEAFF
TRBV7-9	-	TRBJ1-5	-	TGTGCCAGCAGCCCTGGGGGTAGCAATCAGCCCCAGCATTTT	CASSPGGSNQPQHF
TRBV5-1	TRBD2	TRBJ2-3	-	TGCGCCAGCAGCTTGGGGGCTAGCGGAGGCACAGATACGCAGTATTTT	CASSLGASGGTDTQYF
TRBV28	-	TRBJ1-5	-	TGTGCCAGCAGTTGGGATCAGCCCCAGCATTTT	CASSWDQPQHF
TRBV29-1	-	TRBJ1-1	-	TGCAGCGTTGCCGGCAGGGAAAAGCACTTGAACACTGAAGCTTTCTTT	CSVAGREKHLNTEAFF
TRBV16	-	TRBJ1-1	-	TGTGCCAGCAGCCAATCTGGGGTTAACACTGAAGCTTTCTTT	CASSQSGVNTEAFF
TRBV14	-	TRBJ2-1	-	TGTGCCAGCAGCCAATCGGCGTACAATGAGCAGTTCTTC	CASSQSAYNEQFF
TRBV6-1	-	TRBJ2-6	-	TGTGCCAGCAGTGGCAGTGGAGGGGGCTCTGGGGCCAACGTCCTGACTTTC	CASSGSGGGSGANVLTF
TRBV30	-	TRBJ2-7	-	TGTGCCTGGACCCAAAAGGGGGGGTTCTACGAGCAGTACTTC	CAWTQKGGFYEQYF
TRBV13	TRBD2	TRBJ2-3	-	TGTGCCAGCAGCTTAGCGGGAGGCCCCCCGTATTTT	CASSLAGGPPYF
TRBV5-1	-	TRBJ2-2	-	TGCGCCAGCAGCGACCAGGGCGGGGAGCTGTTTTTT	CASSDQGGELFF
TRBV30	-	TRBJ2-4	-	TGTGCCTGGAGTGTATGGGGAACCAAAAACATTCAGTACTTC	CAWSVWGTKNIQYF
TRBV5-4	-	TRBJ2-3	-	TGTGCCAGCAGCCCCGCCGGGACTCGAGGGGATACGCAGTATTTT	CASSPAGTRGDTQYF
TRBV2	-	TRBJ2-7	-	TGTGCCAGCAGTGAACTTCCCAGTGGGACCTACGAGCAGTACTTC	CASSELPSGTYEQYF
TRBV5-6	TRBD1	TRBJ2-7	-	TGTGCCAGCACTAAGACAGGGGGCGGTTACGAGCAGTACTTC	CASTKTGGGYEQYF
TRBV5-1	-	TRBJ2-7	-	TGCGCCAGCAGCTGGGGGGGGGCAGGAGGCGAAGAGCAGTACTTC	CASSWGGAGGEEQYF
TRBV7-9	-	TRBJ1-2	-	TGTGCCAGCAGTAGGACAGTACGCTATGGCTACACCTTC	CASSRTVRYGYTF
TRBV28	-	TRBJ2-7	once	TGTGCCAGCGGCGGGATACTGAGCTCCTACGAGCAGTACTTC	CASGGILSSYEQYF
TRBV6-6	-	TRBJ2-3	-	TGTGCCAGCACCCCCAGGGGAGCGTACGATACGCAGTATTTT	CASTPRGAYDTQYF
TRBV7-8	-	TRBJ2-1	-	TGTGCCAGCACCAAGGGGAGACAGGGAGGGTACAATGAGCAGTTCTTC	CASTKGRQGGYNEQFF
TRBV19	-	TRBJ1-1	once	TGTGCCAGTAGGGCCAGGGGTGACACTGAAGCTTTCTTT	CASRARGDTEAFF
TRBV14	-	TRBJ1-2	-	TGTGCCAGCAGCCCCCCTTCCGGGGTTCCCGGTTATGGCTACACCTTC	CASSPPSGVPGYGYTF
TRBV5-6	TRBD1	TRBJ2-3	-	TGTGCCAGCAGCTTGTTAGGACAGGGCGGAGATACGCAGTATTTT	CASSLLGQGGDTQYF
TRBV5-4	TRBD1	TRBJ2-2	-	TGTGCCAGCAGCTTGGTACAGGGGGCTGCCGGGGAGCTGTTTTTT	CASSLVQGAAGELFF
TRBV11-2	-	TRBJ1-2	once	TGTGCCAGCAGCCTCGGGGGGGCCTATGGCTACACCTTC	CASSLGGAYGYTF
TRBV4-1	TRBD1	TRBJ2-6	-	TGCGCCAGCAGCCTGCGGGACAGGGGGAGGTCGGGGGCCAACGTCCTGACTTTC	CASSLRDRGRSGANVLTF
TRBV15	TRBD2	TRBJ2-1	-	TGTGCCACCAGCAGAGGGACTAGCGGGAGCAATGAGCAGTTCTTC	CATSRGTSGSNEQFF
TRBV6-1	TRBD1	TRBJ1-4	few	TGTGCCAGCAGCGAAAGCCCCGGGACAGGGGGGGAAAAACTGTTTTTT	CASSESPGTGGEKLFF
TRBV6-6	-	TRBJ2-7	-	TGTGCCAGCAGTTACTCGAGGAGGGGTTGGGAGCAGTACTTC	CASSYSRRGWEQYF